The clone carrying this T cell receptor (beta chain) was seen only a few times. Germline and junction disagree at one end, which may indicate a read error. The data are from a study of beta chain features in type 1 diabetes. This CDR3 contains 17 residues. The germline V gene has CDR1 KGHSH and CDR2 LQKENI. Every bit of the isolated RNA underwent reverse transcription, so sequencing read expressed TCRB transcripts. TCRdb keeps only in-frame clones here, not all; method: immunoSEQ multiplex PCR. The sample includes roughly 330,000 clones, 9.5% to 12% of them seen just once. The V call is TRBV18, the J call TRBJ1-2, with a possible D match to TRBD1 (5 bases). The sequenced sample consisted of naive CD4+ T cells from blood. The sequence came from a woman under 40 in good health. CDR3 protein: CAGSPILQVRLNYGYTF. CDR3 DNA: TGTGCCGGCTCACCAATCTTACAGGTCCGCCTTAACTATGGCTACACCTTC.